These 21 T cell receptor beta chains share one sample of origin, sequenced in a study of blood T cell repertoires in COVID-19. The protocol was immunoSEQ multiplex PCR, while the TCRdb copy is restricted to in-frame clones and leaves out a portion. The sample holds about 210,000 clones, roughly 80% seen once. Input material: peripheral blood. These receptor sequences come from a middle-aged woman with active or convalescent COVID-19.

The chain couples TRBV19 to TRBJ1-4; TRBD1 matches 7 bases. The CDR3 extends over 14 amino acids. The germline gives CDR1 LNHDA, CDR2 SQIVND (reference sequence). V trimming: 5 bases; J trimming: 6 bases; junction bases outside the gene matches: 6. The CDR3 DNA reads TGTGCCAGTAGTGCGACAGGGAATGATGAAAAACTGTTTTTT. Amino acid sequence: CASSATGNDEKLFF. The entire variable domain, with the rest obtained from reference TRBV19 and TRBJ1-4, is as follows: DGGITQSPKYLFRKEGQNVTLSCEQNLNHDAMYWYRQDPGQGLRLIYYSQIVNDFQKGDIAEGYSVSREKKESFPLTVTSAQKNPTAFYLCASSATGNDEKLFFGSGTQLSVL.

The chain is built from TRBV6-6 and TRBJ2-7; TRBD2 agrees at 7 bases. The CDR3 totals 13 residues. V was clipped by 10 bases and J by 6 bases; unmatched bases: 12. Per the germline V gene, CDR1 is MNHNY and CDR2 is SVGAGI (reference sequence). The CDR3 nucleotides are TGTGCCACGGGACCCAGCGGGGTTTCCGAGCAGTACTTC. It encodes CATGPSGVSEQYF.

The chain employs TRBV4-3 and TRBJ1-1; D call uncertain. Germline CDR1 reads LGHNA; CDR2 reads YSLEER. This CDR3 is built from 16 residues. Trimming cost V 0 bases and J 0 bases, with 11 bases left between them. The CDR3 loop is CASSQERATLNTEAFF. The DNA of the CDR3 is TGCGCCAGCAGCCAAGAGAGGGCCACTTTGAACACTGAAGCTTTCTTT.

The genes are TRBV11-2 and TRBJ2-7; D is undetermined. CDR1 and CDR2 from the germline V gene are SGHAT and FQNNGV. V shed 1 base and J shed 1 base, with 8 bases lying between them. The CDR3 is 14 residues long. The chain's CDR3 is CASSLVADSYEQYF. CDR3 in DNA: TGTGCCAGCAGCTTAGTAGCTGATTCCTACGAGCAGTACTTC.

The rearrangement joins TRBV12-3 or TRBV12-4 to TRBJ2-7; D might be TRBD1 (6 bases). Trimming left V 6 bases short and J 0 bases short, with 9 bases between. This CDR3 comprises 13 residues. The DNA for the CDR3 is TGTGCCAGCAGCCCGACAGGCTCCTACGAGCAGTACTTC. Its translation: CASSPTGSYEQYF.

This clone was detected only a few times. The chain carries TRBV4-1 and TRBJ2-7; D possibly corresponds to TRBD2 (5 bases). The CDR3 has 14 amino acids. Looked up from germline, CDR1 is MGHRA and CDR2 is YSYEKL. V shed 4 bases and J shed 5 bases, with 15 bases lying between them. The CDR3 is CASSLRALGDEQYF. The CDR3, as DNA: TGCGCCAGCAGCCTAAGGGCCCTCGGGGACGAGCAGTACTTC.

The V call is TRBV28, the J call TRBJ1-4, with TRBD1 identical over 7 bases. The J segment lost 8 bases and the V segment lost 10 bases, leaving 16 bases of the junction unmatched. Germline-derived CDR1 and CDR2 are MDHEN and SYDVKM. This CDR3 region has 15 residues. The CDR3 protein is CATLDRLGFGEKLFF. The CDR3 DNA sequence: TGTGCCACCCTGGACAGGCTAGGTTTCGGGGAAAAACTGTTTTTT.

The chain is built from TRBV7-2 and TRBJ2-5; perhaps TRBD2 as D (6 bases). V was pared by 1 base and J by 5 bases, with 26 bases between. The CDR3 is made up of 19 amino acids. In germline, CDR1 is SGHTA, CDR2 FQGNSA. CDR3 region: CASSLGGRRGFQGRETQYF. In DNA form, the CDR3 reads TGTGCCAGCAGCTTAGGGGGGAGGAGGGGATTTCAAGGGAGGGAGACCCAGTACTTC.

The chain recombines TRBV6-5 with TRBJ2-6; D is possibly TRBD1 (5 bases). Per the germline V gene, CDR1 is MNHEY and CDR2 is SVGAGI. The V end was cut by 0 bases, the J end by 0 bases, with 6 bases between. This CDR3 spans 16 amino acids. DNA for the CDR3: TGTGCCAGCAGTTACTCAGGGGCCTCTGGGGCCAACGTCCTGACTTTC. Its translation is CASSYSGASGANVLTF.

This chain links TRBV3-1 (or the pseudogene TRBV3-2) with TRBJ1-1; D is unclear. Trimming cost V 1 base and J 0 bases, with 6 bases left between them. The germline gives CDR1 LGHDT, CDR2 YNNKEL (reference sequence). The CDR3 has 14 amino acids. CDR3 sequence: CASSQVGVNTEAFF. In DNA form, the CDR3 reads TGTGCCAGCAGCCAAGTCGGGGTGAACACTGAAGCTTTCTTT.

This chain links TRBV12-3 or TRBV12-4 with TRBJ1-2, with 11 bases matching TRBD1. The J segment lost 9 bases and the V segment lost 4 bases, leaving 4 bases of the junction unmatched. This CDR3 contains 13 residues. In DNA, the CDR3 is TGTGCCAGCAGTTCCGGACAGGGGGCAAGCTACACCTTC. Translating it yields CASSSGQGASYTF.

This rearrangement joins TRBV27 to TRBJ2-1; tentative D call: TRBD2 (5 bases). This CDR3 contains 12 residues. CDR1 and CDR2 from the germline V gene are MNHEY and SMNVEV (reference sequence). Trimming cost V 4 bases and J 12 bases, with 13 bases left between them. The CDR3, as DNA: TGTGCCAGCAGTTCAGGATCGGGATGGCAGTTCTTC. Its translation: CASSSGSGWQFF.

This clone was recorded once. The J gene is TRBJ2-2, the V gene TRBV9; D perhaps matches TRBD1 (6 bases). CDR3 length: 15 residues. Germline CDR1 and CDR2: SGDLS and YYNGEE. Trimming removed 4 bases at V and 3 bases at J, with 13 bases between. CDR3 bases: TGTGCCAGCAGCCCAGGGCCAGGGGACACCGGGGAGCTGTTTTTT. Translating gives CASSPGPGDTGELFF.

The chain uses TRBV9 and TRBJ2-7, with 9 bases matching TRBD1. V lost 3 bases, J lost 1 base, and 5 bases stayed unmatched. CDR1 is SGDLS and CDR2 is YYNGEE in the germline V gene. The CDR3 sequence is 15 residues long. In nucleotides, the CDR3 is TGTGCCAGCAGCGCCTCCGGGACAGGGTCCTACGAGCAGTACTTC. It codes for CASSASGTGSYEQYF.

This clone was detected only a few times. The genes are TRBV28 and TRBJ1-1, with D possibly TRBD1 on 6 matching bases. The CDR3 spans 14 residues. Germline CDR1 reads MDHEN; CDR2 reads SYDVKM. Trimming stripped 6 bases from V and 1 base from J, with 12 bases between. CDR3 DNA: TGTGCCAGCAGAGGCCCGGGACAGAACACTGAAGCTTTCTTT. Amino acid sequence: CASRGPGQNTEAFF. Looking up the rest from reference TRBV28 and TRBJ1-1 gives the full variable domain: DVKVTQSSRYLVKRTGEKVFLECVQDMDHENMFWYRQDPGLGLRLIYFSYDVKMKEKGDIPEGYSVSREKKERFSLILESASTNQTSMYLCASRGPGQNTEAFFGQGTRLTVV.

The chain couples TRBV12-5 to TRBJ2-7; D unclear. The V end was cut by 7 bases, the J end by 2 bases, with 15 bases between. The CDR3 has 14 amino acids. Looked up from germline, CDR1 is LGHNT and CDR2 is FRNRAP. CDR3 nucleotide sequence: TGTGCTAGTGCCTTGCCCGGTCAAACCTACGAGCAGTACTTC. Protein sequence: CASALPGQTYEQYF.

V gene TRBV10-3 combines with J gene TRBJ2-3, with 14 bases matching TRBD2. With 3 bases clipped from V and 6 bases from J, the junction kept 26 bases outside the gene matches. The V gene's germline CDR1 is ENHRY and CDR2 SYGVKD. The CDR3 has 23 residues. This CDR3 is CAISDQRLDLTSGRASPGDTQYF. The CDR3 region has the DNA TGTGCCATCAGTGACCAGAGACTCGACTTGACTAGCGGGAGGGCAAGCCCGGGGGATACGCAGTATTTT.

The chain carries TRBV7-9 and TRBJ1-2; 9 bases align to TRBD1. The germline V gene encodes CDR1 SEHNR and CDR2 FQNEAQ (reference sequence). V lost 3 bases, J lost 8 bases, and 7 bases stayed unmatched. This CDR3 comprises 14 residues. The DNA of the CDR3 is TGTGCCAGCAGCTTGAGGGACAGGGTGGGAGGCTACACCTTC. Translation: CASSLRDRVGGYTF.

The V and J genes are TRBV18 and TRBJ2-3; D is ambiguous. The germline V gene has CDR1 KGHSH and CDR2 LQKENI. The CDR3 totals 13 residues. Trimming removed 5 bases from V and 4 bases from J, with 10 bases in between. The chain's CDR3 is CASSILLADTQYF. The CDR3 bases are TGTGCCAGCTCAATTCTCCTAGCAGATACGCAGTATTTT.

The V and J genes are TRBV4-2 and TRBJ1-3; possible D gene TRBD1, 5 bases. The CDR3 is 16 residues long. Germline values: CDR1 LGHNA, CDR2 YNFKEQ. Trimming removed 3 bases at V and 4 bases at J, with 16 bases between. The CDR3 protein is CASSQGLTAAGNTIYF. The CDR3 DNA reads TGTGCCAGCAGCCAGGGTTTGACAGCCGCAGGAAACACCATATATTTT.

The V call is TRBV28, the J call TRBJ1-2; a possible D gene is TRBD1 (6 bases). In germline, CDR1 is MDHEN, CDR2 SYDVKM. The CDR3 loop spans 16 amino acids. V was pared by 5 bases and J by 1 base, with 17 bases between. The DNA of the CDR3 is TGTGCCAGCAGTACCCCCGGGACACAAGATAACTATGGCTACACCTTC. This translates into CASSTPGTQDNYGYTF.